The present TCR beta chain was sequenced within a study of blood T cell repertoires in COVID-19. There are 17 residues in the CDR3. The germline CDR1 and CDR2 sequences are MNHNS and SASEGT. J lost 5 bases, V lost 1 base, and 3 bases had no gene match. Produced via immunoSEQ multiplex PCR; TCRdb's table is partial and in-frame only. The sample shows over 110,000 clones, around 78% of them seen only once. This clone was seen a few times. Material for sequencing was peripheral blood. The TCR comes from a woman aged 55-75 years with acute or convalescent COVID-19. The V and J genes are TRBV6-1 and TRBJ2-2, with TRBD2 identical over 14 bases. The CDR3 protein is CASSEVGLAGVTGELFF. The CDR3 DNA sequence: TGTGCCAGCAGTGAAGTGGGACTAGCGGGAGTAACCGGGGAGCTGTTTTTT.